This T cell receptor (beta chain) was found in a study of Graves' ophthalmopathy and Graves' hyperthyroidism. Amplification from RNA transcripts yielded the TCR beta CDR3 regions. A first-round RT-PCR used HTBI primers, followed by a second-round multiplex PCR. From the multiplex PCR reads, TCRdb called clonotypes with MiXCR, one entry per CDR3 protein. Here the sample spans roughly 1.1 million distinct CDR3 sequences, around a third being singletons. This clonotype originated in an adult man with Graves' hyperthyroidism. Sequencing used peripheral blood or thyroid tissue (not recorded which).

The CDR3, as DNA: TGCGCCAGCAGTGAGCCGGACAGACGTGAAGCTTTCTTT. Amino acid sequence: CASSEPDRREAFF. The chain couples TRBV10-2 to TRBJ1-1, with D maybe TRBD1 (6 bases). CDR3 length: 13 residues. The germline gives CDR1 WSHSY, CDR2 SAAADI. Trimming left V 2 bases short and J 7 bases short, with 11 bases between.